The entry that follows covers one T cell receptor beta chain sequence. People who had autoimmune disease history or systemic immunosuppression were excluded. The data were produced by immunoSEQ multiplex PCR, yet TCRdb's version contains in-frame clones alone and is incomplete. The sample has 74,000 or so clones, about 90% seen once. The entry originates in a study of OX40 agonist ivuxolimab in advanced cancers. This specimen consisted of CD4+ or CD8+ T cells sorted from blood, obtained in a trial of the OX40 agonist ivuxolimab. The clonotype was recovered from an adult with an advanced solid tumor such as melanoma, head and neck, liver or kidney cancer.

The CDR3 spells CASSPGPPGGNTIYF. Written as DNA, the CDR3 is TGTGCCAGCAGCCCTGGACCCCCGGGAGGAAACACCATATATTTT. V is TRBV9 and J is TRBJ1-3, with D hard to call. CDR1 is SGDLS and CDR2 is YYNGEE in the germline V gene. Trimming shortened V by 4 bases and J by 4 bases, and 15 bases separated the two germline ends. CDR3 size: 15 residues.